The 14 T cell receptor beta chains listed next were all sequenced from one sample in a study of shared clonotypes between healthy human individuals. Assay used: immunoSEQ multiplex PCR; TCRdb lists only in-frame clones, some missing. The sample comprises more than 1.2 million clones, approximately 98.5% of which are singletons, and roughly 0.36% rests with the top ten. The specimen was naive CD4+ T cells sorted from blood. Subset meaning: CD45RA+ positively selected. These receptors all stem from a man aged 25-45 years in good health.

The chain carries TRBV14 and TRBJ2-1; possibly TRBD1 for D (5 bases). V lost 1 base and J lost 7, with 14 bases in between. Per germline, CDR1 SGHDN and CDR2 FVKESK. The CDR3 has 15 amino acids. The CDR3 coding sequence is TGTGCCAGCAGCCAAGTAGGGGAACTGTTGAATGAGCAGTTCTTC. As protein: CASSQVGELLNEQFF.

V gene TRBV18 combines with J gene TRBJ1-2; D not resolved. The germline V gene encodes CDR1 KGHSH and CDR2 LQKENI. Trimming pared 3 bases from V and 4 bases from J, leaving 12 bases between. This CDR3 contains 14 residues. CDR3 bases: TGTGCCAGCTCACCCGCGTATTGGGGCTATGGCTACACCTTC. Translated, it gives CASSPAYWGYGYTF.

The CDR3 spells CASSQGGPTGRIGYTF. CDR3 nucleotides: TGCGCCAGCAGCCAAGGGGGTCCTACAGGGAGGATTGGCTACACCTTC. The chain has TRBV4-1 and TRBJ1-2; perhaps TRBD1 as D (6 bases). Germline CDR1 is MGHRA and CDR2 is YSYEKL. This CDR3 comprises 16 residues. The V end was cut by 1 base, the J end by 7 bases, with 19 bases between.

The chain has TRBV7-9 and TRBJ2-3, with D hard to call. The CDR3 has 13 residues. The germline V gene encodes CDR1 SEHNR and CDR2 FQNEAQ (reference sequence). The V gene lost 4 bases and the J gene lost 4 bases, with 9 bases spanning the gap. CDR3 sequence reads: CASSSQAADTQYF. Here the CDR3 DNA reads TGTGCCAGCAGCTCCCAGGCCGCAGATACGCAGTATTTT.

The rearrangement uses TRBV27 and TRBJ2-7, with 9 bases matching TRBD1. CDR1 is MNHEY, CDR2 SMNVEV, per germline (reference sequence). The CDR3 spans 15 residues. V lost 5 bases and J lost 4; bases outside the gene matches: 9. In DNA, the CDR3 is TGTGCCAGCAGTCCAACAGGGGGCGCGAGGTACGAGCAGTACTTC. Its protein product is CASSPTGGARYEQYF.

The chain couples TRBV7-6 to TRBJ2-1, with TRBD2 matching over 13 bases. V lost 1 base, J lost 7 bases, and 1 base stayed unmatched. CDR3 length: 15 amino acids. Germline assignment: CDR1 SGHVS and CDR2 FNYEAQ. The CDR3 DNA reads TGTGCCAGCAGCTTAGAGGGACTAGCGGGAAATGAGCAGTTCTTC. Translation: CASSLEGLAGNEQFF.

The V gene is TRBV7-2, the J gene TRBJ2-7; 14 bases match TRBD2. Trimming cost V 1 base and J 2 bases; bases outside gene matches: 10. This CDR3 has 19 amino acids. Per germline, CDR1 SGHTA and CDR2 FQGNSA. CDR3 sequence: CASSLEQGLGLAGAYEQYF. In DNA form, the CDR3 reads TGTGCCAGCAGCTTAGAACAGGGGTTGGGACTAGCGGGAGCCTACGAGCAGTACTTC.

In nucleotides, the CDR3 is TGTGCCAGCAGCTTTCGTGGGAGTCGCACCTACGAGCAGTACTTC. Translating gives CASSFRGSRTYEQYF. The rearrangement joins TRBV5-6 to TRBJ2-7, with D maybe TRBD2 (5 bases). The V gene lost 2 bases and the J gene lost 2 bases, with 14 bases spanning the gap. The CDR3 is 15 residues long. CDR1 and CDR2 (germline): SGHDT, YYEEEE.

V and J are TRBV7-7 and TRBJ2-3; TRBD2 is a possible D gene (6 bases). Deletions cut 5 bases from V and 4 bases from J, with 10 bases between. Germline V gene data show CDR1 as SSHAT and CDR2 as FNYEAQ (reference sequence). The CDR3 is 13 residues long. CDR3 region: CASSPGGSDTQYF. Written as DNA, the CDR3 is TGTGCCAGCAGCCCCGGGGGATCAGATACGCAGTATTTT. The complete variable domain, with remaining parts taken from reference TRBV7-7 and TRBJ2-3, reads GAGVSQSPRYKVTKRGQDVTLRCDPISSHATLYWYQQALGQGPEFLTYFNYEAQPDKSGLPSDRFSAERPEGSISTLTIQRTEQRDSAMYRCASSPGGSDTQYFGPGTRLTVL.

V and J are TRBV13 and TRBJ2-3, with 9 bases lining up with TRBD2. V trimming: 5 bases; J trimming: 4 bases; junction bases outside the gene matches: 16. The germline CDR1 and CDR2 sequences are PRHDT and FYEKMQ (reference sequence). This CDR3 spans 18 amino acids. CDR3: CASSRREGAGGGADTQYF. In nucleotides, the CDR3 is TGTGCCAGCAGCCGAAGAGAGGGAGCGGGAGGTGGCGCAGATACGCAGTATTTT. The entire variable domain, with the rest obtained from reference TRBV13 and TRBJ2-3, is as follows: AAGVIQSPRHLIKEKRETATLKCYPIPRHDTVYWYQQGPGQDPQFLISFYEKMQSDKGSIPDRFSAQQFSDYHSELNMSSLELGDSALYFCASSRREGAGGGADTQYFGPGTRLTVL.

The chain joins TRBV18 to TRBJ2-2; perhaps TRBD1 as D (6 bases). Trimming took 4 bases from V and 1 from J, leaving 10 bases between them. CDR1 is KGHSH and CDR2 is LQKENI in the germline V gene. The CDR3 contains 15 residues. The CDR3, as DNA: TGTGCCAGCTCACTGGGGGCGCAGAACACCGGGGAGCTGTTTTTT. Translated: CASSLGAQNTGELFF.

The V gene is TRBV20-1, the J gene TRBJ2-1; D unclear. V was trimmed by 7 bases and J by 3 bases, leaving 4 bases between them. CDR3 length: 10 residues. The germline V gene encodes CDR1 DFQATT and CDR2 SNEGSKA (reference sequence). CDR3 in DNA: TGCAGTGTCCTCTACAATGAGCAGTTCTTC. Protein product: CSVLYNEQFF.

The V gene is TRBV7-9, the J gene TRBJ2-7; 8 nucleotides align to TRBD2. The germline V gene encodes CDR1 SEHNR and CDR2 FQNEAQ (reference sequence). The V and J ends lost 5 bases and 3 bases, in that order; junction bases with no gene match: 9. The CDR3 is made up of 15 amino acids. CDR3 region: CASSPRPGRDYEQYF. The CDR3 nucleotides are TGTGCCAGCAGCCCCCGCCCCGGGAGGGACTACGAGCAGTACTTC.

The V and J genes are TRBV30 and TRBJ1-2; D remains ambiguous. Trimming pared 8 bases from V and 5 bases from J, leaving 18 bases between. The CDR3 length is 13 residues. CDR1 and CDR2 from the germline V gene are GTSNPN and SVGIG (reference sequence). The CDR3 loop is CAGAGKRLYGYTF. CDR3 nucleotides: TGTGCCGGAGCCGGGAAGAGGCTGTATGGCTACACCTTC.